The 2 T cell receptor beta chains in this list originate from one sample, sequenced in a study of T cells after yellow fever vaccination. TCRdb passed the 5' RACE reads through MiXCR, listing each CDR3 protein once. Among a few hundred thousand distinct CDR3 sequences listed, 3% to 4.5% were seen once. Here the sequenced sample was PBMCs, taken 5 days after the yellow fever booster vaccination. These receptors were collected from a man aged 18-30 years who received the YFV17D yellow fever vaccine.

This clonotype showed up just a few times. The V call is TRBV6-5, the J call TRBJ1-2; 8 bases are a match to TRBD1. In germline, CDR1 is MNHEY, CDR2 SVGAGI. This CDR3 region has 16 residues. V lost 5 bases, J lost 2 bases, and 10 bases stayed unmatched. DNA for the CDR3: TGTGCCAGCAGTCAGGTGGACAGGGAAGGCAACTATGGCTACACCTTC. This gives the protein CASSQVDREGNYGYTF.

This clonotype occurred many times. The V and J genes are TRBV7-8 and TRBJ2-7; 9 nucleotides line up with TRBD1. CDR3 length: 17 residues. V shed 1 base, J shed 0 bases, and the junction held 7 bases outside the gene matches. The germline gives CDR1 SGHVS, CDR2 FQNEAQ. CDR3 coding DNA: TGTGCCAGCAGCTTAGTATCCGGGACAGGGCTCTCCTACGAGCAGTACTTC. As protein: CASSLVSGTGLSYEQYF.